This T cell receptor beta chain was found in a study of blood T cell repertoires in COVID-19. At the level of the study: Sites across the United States, Italy and Spain contributed samples from acute and convalescent COVID-19. PBMCs, B-cell-depleted T cells, or T cells provided the cDNA or gDNA that made up the material.

CDR3 length: 15 amino acids. Germline trimming cut 2 bases from V and 1 base from J; bases unmatched to any gene: 3. Germline CDR1 ENHRY, CDR2 SYGVKD. Patients in Seattle were enrolled during active infection, then followed longitudinally. Authors' analysis steps: Cell counts per sample came from amplifying reference gene primers. Using immunoSEQ multiplex PCR, the repertoire was profiled, and TCRdb retains in-frame clones only, with some absent. Clone size and V and J calls were adopted from that table, with D and trimming inferred from the DNA. Of roughly 460,000 clones listed, about 90% are singletons.

This rearrangement joins TRBV10-3 to TRBJ2-5; 8 bases are a match to TRBD1. The receptor was isolated from a man between 18 and 29 years old with COVID-19, enrolled during active disease. Sequencing used peripheral blood. The CDR3 DNA reads TGTGCCATCAGTGAGCATGGGACAGGCCAAGAGACCCAGTACTTC. As protein: CAISEHGTGQETQYF.